These 32 T cell receptor beta chains share one sample of origin, sequenced in a study of PD-L1 blockade in urothelial cancer (dated by TCRdb to 2016 to 2017). Library creation used the immunoSEQ multiplex PCR assay. TCRdb mirrors the immuneACCESS table, restricted to in-frame sequences. Some clones are absent from its copies; in checked studies, under half trace to an unresolved V gene, and the reason for the others is unknown. Within this sample are 55,000 to 85,000 clones, with 85% to 90% of them counted one time only. 3.4% of the sample lies in the top ten. This material consisted of PBMCs, taken around atezolizumab (anti-PD-L1) treatment. All receptors come from a man in his 60s with urothelial cancer.

The chain carries TRBV9 and TRBJ1-1; no clear D gene. This CDR3 spans 16 amino acids. CDR1 is SGDLS and CDR2 is YYNGEE in the germline V gene. The germline V and J ends were trimmed by 0 bases and 1 base, with 13 bases remaining between them. The CDR3 loop reads CASSVGAAYKNTEAFF. CDR3 bases: TGTGCCAGCAGCGTAGGTGCAGCGTACAAGAACACTGAAGCTTTCTTT.

The chain employs TRBV29-1 and TRBJ2-3, with TRBD2 matching over 11 bases. Germline CDR1 SQVTM, CDR2 ANQGSEA. V lost 7 bases, J lost 0 bases, and 6 bases stayed unmatched. CDR3 size: 15 residues. CDR3 protein: CSAKGTSGSTDTQYF. The CDR3 DNA reads TGCAGCGCCAAAGGGACTAGCGGAAGCACAGATACGCAGTATTTT.

V is TRBV4-3 and J is TRBJ2-1; unclear D gene. Trimming took off 0 bases at V and 4 bases at J, with 10 bases between the two ends. The germline V gene encodes CDR1 LGHNA and CDR2 YSLEER. The CDR3 length is 15 residues. CDR3 sequence reads: CASSQEQTAYNEQFF. CDR3 DNA: TGCGCCAGCAGCCAAGAACAGACGGCGTACAATGAGCAGTTCTTC.

The V call is TRBV6-7, the J call TRBJ1-6; 9 positions agree with TRBD1. TRBV6-7 is treated as an ORF (open reading frame) with a function not yet certain. Trimming at V came to 6 bases and at J to 5 bases, leaving 14 bases not matched to a gene. This CDR3 spans 18 amino acids. CDR3 nucleotide sequence: TGTGCCAGCAGCCGGACAGGGGCTAAACCTCGCCATAATTCACCCCTCCACTTT. Translated: CASSRTGAKPRHNSPLHF.

The V gene is TRBV4-1, the J gene TRBJ2-7; 9 positions agree with TRBD1. The germline V gene encodes CDR1 MGHRA and CDR2 YSYEKL. This CDR3 spans 13 amino acids. The V and J ends lost 0 bases and 9 bases, in that order; junction bases with no gene match: 3. The CDR3 DNA reads TGCGCCAGCAGCCAAGATGGGACAGGGAGGCAGTACTTC. Encoded protein: CASSQDGTGRQYF.

V is TRBV11-2 and J is TRBJ2-3; D gene ambiguous. Germline V lookup: CDR1 SGHAT, CDR2 FQNNGV. CDR3 size: 12 residues. Trimming took 6 bases from V and 6 from J, leaving 10 bases between them. The CDR3 DNA reads as TGTGCCAGCAGTTTCGGTGTGGATACGCAGTATTTT. It yields the protein CASSFGVDTQYF.

The V and J genes are TRBV13 and TRBJ2-5, with 7 bases that match TRBD2. This CDR3 has 16 amino acids. V dropped 5 bases and J dropped 5; count of bases not matched to a gene: 14. Germline V gives CDR1 PRHDT, CDR2 FYEKMQ (reference sequence). The CDR3 coding sequence is TGTGCCAGCAGCGCCTCTAGCGGAACCATTTGGGAGACCCAGTACTTC. It specifies CASSASSGTIWETQYF.

In its sample, this clone was seen a few times. The chain uses TRBV9 and TRBJ1-2; possible D gene TRBD1, 6 bases. Trimming shortened V by 3 bases and J by 1 base, and 13 bases separated the two germline ends. This CDR3 is 15 amino acids long. CDR1 and CDR2 from the germline V gene are SGDLS and YYNGEE. DNA of the CDR3: TGTGCCAGCAGCGGAGGGACACTTAGTAACTATGGCTACACCTTC. This gives the protein CASSGGTLSNYGYTF. Full variable domain (outside the CDR3, taken from reference TRBV9 and TRBJ1-2): DSGVTQTPKHLITATGQRVTLRCSPRSGDLSVYWYQQSLDQGLQFLIQYYNGEERAKGNILERFSAQQFPDLHSELNLSSLELGDSALYFCASSGGTLSNYGYTFGSGTRLTVV.

The V and J genes are TRBV2 and TRBJ1-1; 7 bases align to TRBD1. J was trimmed by 3 bases and V by 7 bases; bases with no gene match: 5. The length of the CDR3 is 13 residues. Germline V CDR1 and CDR2: SNHLY, FYNNEI. CDR3 sequence: CASTDRVDTEAFF. As DNA, the CDR3 is TGTGCCAGCACAGACAGGGTAGACACTGAAGCTTTCTTT.

V and J are TRBV7-2 and TRBJ1-2; maybe TRBD1 (6 bases). Trimming removed 5 bases at V and 3 bases at J, with 19 bases between. Germline V gene sequence: CDR1 SGHTA, CDR2 FQGNSA. This CDR3 comprises 16 residues. The CDR3 loop reads CASSRRGGIWDYGYTF. Written as DNA, the CDR3 is TGTGCCAGCAGCCGTAGGGGGGGCATCTGGGACTATGGCTACACCTTC.

Only one count was recorded for this clone. The V call is TRBV19, the J call TRBJ2-1, with 9 bases that match TRBD1. The germline V gene has CDR1 LNHDA and CDR2 SQIVND (reference sequence). The V and J ends lost 4 bases and 15 bases, in that order; junction bases with no gene match: 13. This CDR3 region has 14 residues. The CDR3 region is CASSTEAGTGTPFF. The DNA of the CDR3 is TGTGCCAGTAGTACTGAGGCCGGGACAGGGACCCCGTTCTTC.

This chain links TRBV28 with TRBJ1-2; a weak D match, TRBD1 (5 bases). CDR1 is MDHEN and CDR2 is SYDVKM in the germline V gene. Trimming took 5 bases from V and 8 from J, leaving 18 bases between them. The CDR3 runs to 14 residues. CDR3 sequence (DNA): TGTGCCAGCAGTAAGACAGCCCCGCCCGGGGGCTACACCTTC. Translation gives CASSKTAPPGGYTF.

The V gene is TRBV7-3, the J gene TRBJ1-2; possibly TRBD1 for D (6 bases). The CDR3 loop spans 15 amino acids. Germline CDR1 SGHTA, CDR2 FQGTGA. The ends were cut back, 4 bases at V and 3 bases at J, with 15 bases in the middle. CDR3 protein: CASSSTGPSDYGYTF. The CDR3 nucleotides read TGTGCCAGCAGCTCGACAGGCCCCTCTGACTATGGCTACACCTTC.

This chain links TRBV19 with TRBJ1-4, with D possibly being TRBD1 (6 bases). Germline V lookup: CDR1 LNHDA, CDR2 SQIVND (reference sequence). With 5 bases removed from V and 7 bases from J, the gap between germline ends came to 17 bases. CDR3 length: 15 amino acids. In DNA, the CDR3 is TGTGCCAGTAGTGAACCCACAGGGATGAGTGAAAAACTGTTTTTT. Its protein is CASSEPTGMSEKLFF.

The V gene is TRBV5-1, the J gene TRBJ2-5, with 7 bases identical to TRBD2. This CDR3 spans 13 amino acids. Trimming cost V 3 bases and J 5 bases; bases outside gene matches: 4. Germline V lookup: CDR1 SGHRS, CDR2 YFSETQ. This CDR3 is CASSSGLEETQYF. The CDR3 region has the DNA TGCGCCAGCAGCTCCGGACTAGAGGAGACCCAGTACTTC.

The V call is TRBV5-6, the J call TRBJ2-2; D may be TRBD2 (6 bases). V was shortened by 4 bases and J by 8 bases, with 15 bases between the two germline ends. Germline V CDR1 and CDR2: SGHDT, YYEEEE. This CDR3 has 14 residues. CDR3 amino acids: CASSPGGNRGELFF. CDR3 coding DNA: TGTGCCAGCAGCCCTGGGGGGAACCGGGGGGAGCTGTTTTTT.

The chain employs TRBV5-5 and TRBJ2-5, with a weak D call TRBD1 (6 bases). V was trimmed by 4 bases and J by 10 bases, leaving 17 bases between them. The CDR3 covers 13 residues. Germline CDR1 is SGHKS and CDR2 is YYEKEE (reference sequence). DNA of the CDR3: TGTGCCAGCAGCGCCACCGGGACACCTATCCAGTACTTC. Protein product: CASSATGTPIQYF.

V and J are TRBV11-3 and TRBJ1-1; the match to TRBD1 covers 11 bases. The V and J ends lost 1 base and 4 bases, in that order; junction bases with no gene match: 5. The CDR3 contains 16 residues. Germline assignment: CDR1 SGHNT and CDR2 YENEEA. The CDR3 loop is CASSLAGTGGSTEAFF. CDR3 nucleotide sequence: TGTGCCAGCAGCTTAGCCGGGACAGGGGGGAGCACTGAAGCTTTCTTT.

The chain recombines TRBV9 with TRBJ1-2, with 8 bases fitting TRBD1. The ends lost 2 bases at V and 8 bases at J; junction bases unmatched: 11. In germline, CDR1 is SGDLS, CDR2 YYNGEE. The CDR3 is 15 amino acids. The CDR3 region is CASSVSYTGGSGYTF. The CDR3, as DNA: TGTGCCAGCAGCGTCTCATATACAGGGGGATCGGGCTACACCTTC.

The chain joins TRBV10-3 to TRBJ2-7; 7 bases are a match to TRBD2. The CDR3 length is 15 residues. V dropped 4 bases and J dropped 2; count of bases not matched to a gene: 8. CDR1 and CDR2 from the germline V gene are ENHRY and SYGVKD. CDR3 in DNA: TGTGCCATCAGTGCAGGGCTAGCGGCTACCTACGAGCAGTACTTC. Translated, it gives CAISAGLAATYEQYF.

This chain connects TRBV28 to TRBJ1-4, with TRBD1 as a possible D gene (6 bases). V shed 3 bases and J shed 3 bases, with 11 bases lying between them. CDR3 length: 15 residues. Germline CDR1 and CDR2: MDHEN and SYDVKM. CDR3 amino acids: CASSFPGTPNEKLFF. CDR3 DNA: TGTGCCAGCAGTTTCCCCGGGACACCTAATGAAAAACTGTTTTTT.

This clone was detected only a few times. V gene TRBV21-1 combines with J gene TRBJ1-1; TRBD1 is the table's D call and was not checked against the DNA. TRBV21-1 is a known pseudogene. This CDR3 contains 15 residues. This CDR3 reads CASSKGTGRNTEAFF. The DNA of the CDR3 is TGTGCCAGCAGCAAAGGGACAGGGCGGAACACTGAAGCTTTCTTT.

The gene calls are TRBV28 and TRBJ2-7, with a tentative D call TRBD1 (6 bases). The CDR3 contains 14 residues. The V end was cut by 6 bases, the J end by 6 bases, with 18 bases between. Germline V gives CDR1 MDHEN, CDR2 SYDVKM. CDR3 protein: CASRREGGIGEQYF. Here the CDR3 DNA reads TGTGCCAGCAGAAGGGAAGGGGGAATTGGCGAGCAGTACTTC.

The V and J genes are TRBV4-1 and TRBJ2-3; 12 bases are shared with TRBD2. Germline V lookup: CDR1 MGHRA, CDR2 YSYEKL. The CDR3 contains 17 residues. V lost 2 bases and J lost 3; bases outside the gene matches: 6. The CDR3 nucleotides are TGCGCCAGCAGCCAACACCCCGGGACTAGCGGGACAGATACGCAGTATTTT. It encodes CASSQHPGTSGTDTQYF.

This sequence joins TRBV28 and TRBJ2-4, with D unresolved. This CDR3 has 14 amino acids. The ends were cut back, 2 bases at V and 2 bases at J, with 7 bases in the middle. Germline CDR1 and CDR2: MDHEN and SYDVKM. The CDR3 DNA reads TGTGCCAGCAGTTTAGCCAGGACCAAAAACATTCAGTACTTC. Translated: CASSLARTKNIQYF. Full variable domain (outside the CDR3, taken from reference TRBV28 and TRBJ2-4): DVKVTQSSRYLVKRTGEKVFLECVQDMDHENMFWYRQDPGLGLRLIYFSYDVKMKEKGDIPEGYSVSREKKERFSLILESASTNQTSMYLCASSLARTKNIQYFGAGTRLSVL.

The CDR3 reads CASSGLAGQGSYEQYF. CDR3 sequence (DNA): TGTGCCAGCAGTGGGCTCGCCGGACAGGGGTCCTACGAGCAGTACTTC. V and J are TRBV6-1 and TRBJ2-7; 9 bases line up with TRBD1. The CDR3 has 16 amino acids. Trimming removed 4 bases from V and 1 base from J; junction bases left unmatched: 8. The germline V gene encodes CDR1 MNHNS and CDR2 SASEGT.

The chain employs TRBV30 and TRBJ1-3; D perhaps matches TRBD1 (6 bases). Trimming cost V 2 bases and J 0 bases, with 11 bases left between them. The CDR3 is 15 amino acids. The germline V gene encodes CDR1 GTSNPN and CDR2 SVGIG (reference sequence). The CDR3 nucleotides are TGTGCCTGGAGTAAGGGGGTAATCTCTGGAAACACCATATATTTT. This translates into CAWSKGVISGNTIYF.

The chain's CDR3 is CASSLSRLAGGPWQETQYF. The CDR3 region has the DNA TGTGCCAGCAGTTTATCTAGGCTAGCGGGAGGGCCTTGGCAGGAGACCCAGTACTTC. The V call is TRBV27, the J call TRBJ2-5, with 12 bases identical to TRBD2. Germline V gene lookup returns CDR1 MNHEY and CDR2 SMNVEV (reference sequence). This CDR3 is 19 amino acids long. After removal of 0 bases from V and 5 bases from J, the junction contained 13 bases not matched to a gene.

Regarding this clone: At one of its ends the junction is not consistent with the germline gene, which may arise from a read error. The gene calls are TRBV5-4 and TRBJ2-3; the match to TRBD2 covers 10 bases. The CDR3 contains 14 residues. Germline V CDR1 and CDR2: SGHNT, YYREEE (reference sequence). The CDR3, as DNA: TGTGCCAGCAGCTTAAGCGGGAGGGCAGATACCCAGTATTTT. As protein: CASSLSGRADTQYF.

The rearrangement joins TRBV2 to TRBJ1-5; a possible D gene is TRBD1 (5 bases). Germline-derived CDR1 and CDR2 are SNHLY and FYNNEI. The CDR3 contains 15 residues. V lost 7 bases and J lost 4, with 17 bases in between. Written as DNA, the CDR3 is TGTGCCAGCATGGCGGGACCCCCTGGGAATCAGCCCCAGCATTTT. It yields the protein CASMAGPPGNQPQHF.

This chain links TRBV5-8 with TRBJ2-5; 15 nucleotides align to TRBD2. The V and J ends lost 5 bases and 3 bases, in that order; junction bases with no gene match: 5. The CDR3 has 16 amino acids. The germline V gene encodes CDR1 SGHTS and CDR2 YDEGEE. The CDR3 region is CASRGGLAGGEETQYF. CDR3 sequence (DNA): TGTGCCAGCAGAGGGGGACTAGCGGGAGGTGAAGAGACCCAGTACTTC.

This chain links TRBV29-1 with TRBJ2-1, with TRBD2 matching 7 bases. Unmatched junction bases numbered 7, after V lost 8 bases and J lost 3 bases. This CDR3 comprises 13 residues. Germline V gives CDR1 SQVTM, CDR2 ANQGSEA. For the CDR3, the DNA is TGCAGCTCTACCACTAGCGACTACAATGAGCAGTTCTTC. Protein product: CSSTTSDYNEQFF.